Listed here are 24 T cell receptor beta chains from one sample, sequenced in a study of CD8+CD57+ T cells in acquired aplastic anemia. Both TCR beta VDJ combination and CDR3 sequence profiling were carried out. Genomic DNA was the template for this profiling. TCRdb re-called the reads with MiXCR, one entry per CDR3 protein. The sample lists 150,000 to 200,000 distinct CDR3 sequences; around 60% were seen once. Sequenced: sorted CD4+, CD8+, or CD8+CD57+ T cells (not recorded which) from PBMCs. The receptors stem from a human donor in good health.

The chain is built from TRBV7-2 and TRBJ2-7; D is undetermined. This CDR3 has 13 residues. Germline V lookup: CDR1 SGHTA, CDR2 FQGNSA. The ends were cut back, 5 bases at V and 2 bases at J, with 10 bases in the middle. The CDR3 loop is CASSPSSTYEQYF. CDR3 in DNA: TGTGCCAGCAGCCCCTCATCCACCTACGAGCAGTACTTC.

This clonotype was seen ten or more times. The chain is built from TRBV9 and TRBJ2-7, with D maybe TRBD2 (5 bases). Per germline, CDR1 SGDLS and CDR2 YYNGEE. CDR3 length equals 14 residues. The V and J ends lost 0 bases and 2 bases respectively, with 9 bases between them. CDR3 nucleotide sequence: TGTGCCAGCAGCGTAGGCTCAGCGGCCTACGAGCAGTACTTC. This translates into CASSVGSAAYEQYF. The full variable domain, completed using reference TRBV9 and TRBJ2-7, is DSGVTQTPKHLITATGQRVTLRCSPRSGDLSVYWYQQSLDQGLQFLIQYYNGEERAKGNILERFSAQQFPDLHSELNLSSLELGDSALYFCASSVGSAAYEQYFGPGTRLTVT.

The genes are TRBV20-1 and TRBJ1-2; perhaps TRBD1 as D (6 bases). Germline CDR1 reads DFQATT; CDR2 reads SNEGSKA (reference sequence). V shed 6 bases and J shed 3 bases, with 14 bases lying between them. The CDR3 contains 13 residues. CDR3 DNA sequence: TGCAGTGCCGAGACAGGTACGGACTATGGCTACACCTTC. The encoded protein is CSAETGTDYGYTF.

This clonotype was detected only a few times. V is TRBV4-1 and J is TRBJ2-1, with 15 bases matching TRBD2. Per the germline V gene, CDR1 is MGHRA and CDR2 is YSYEKL. The ends lost 1 base at V and 2 bases at J; junction bases unmatched: 3. This CDR3 has 18 amino acids. The CDR3 here is CASSQGGLAGGPYNEQFF. The CDR3, as DNA: TGCGCCAGCAGCCAAGGCGGACTAGCGGGAGGGCCCTACAATGAGCAGTTCTTC.

The chain joins TRBV15 to TRBJ1-5; D remains unclear. Trimming stripped 0 bases from V and 0 bases from J, with 6 bases between. The CDR3 extends over 15 amino acids. Germline CDR1 and CDR2: LNHNV and YYDKDF (reference sequence). CDR3 DNA: TGTGCCACCAGCAGAGAGGCAGGTAGCAATCAGCCCCAGCATTTT. The encoded protein is CATSREAGSNQPQHF.

This rearrangement joins TRBV15 to TRBJ2-1; 7 nucleotides align to TRBD2. The J segment lost 6 bases and the V segment lost 3 bases, leaving 8 bases of the junction unmatched. CDR1 and CDR2 (germline): LNHNV, YYDKDF (reference sequence). The CDR3 is 15 amino acids. This CDR3 reads CATSSSGLGGNEQFF. The DNA for the CDR3 is TGTGCCACCAGCAGTTCCGGACTAGGAGGCAATGAGCAGTTCTTC.

This clonotype was picked up many times. This chain uses TRBV6-1 with TRBJ2-5; 9 bases fit TRBD2. Trimming cost V 1 base and J 9 bases; bases outside gene matches: 12. The CDR3 covers 16 residues. Germline CDR1 reads MNHNS; CDR2 reads SASEGT. The CDR3 region has the DNA TGTGCCAGCAGTGAAGATGTCGCTAGCGGGGCGTCGGCCCAGTACTTC. Residues: CASSEDVASGASAQYF.

This clonotype was recorded a few times. This rearrangement joins TRBV10-3 to TRBJ2-2; D is perhaps TRBD1 (6 bases). Trimming removed 6 bases at V and 2 bases at J, with 16 bases between. This CDR3 is built from 16 residues. The germline gives CDR1 ENHRY, CDR2 SYGVKD. CDR3 DNA sequence: TGTGCCATCAGGACCCGAAGGACAGACAACACCGGGGAGCTGTTTTTT. This gives the protein CAIRTRRTDNTGELFF.

This chain connects TRBV10-3 to TRBJ1-1; 7 bases fit TRBD1. V dropped 6 bases and J dropped 3; count of bases not matched to a gene: 10. The CDR3 extends over 15 amino acids. CDR1 ENHRY and CDR2 SYGVKD come from the germline V gene. CDR3 loop: CAIRAGGARYTEAFF. The CDR3 nucleotides read TGTGCCATCAGGGCAGGGGGGGCGAGGTACACTGAAGCTTTCTTT.

Regarding this clonotype: The DNA is left out, because the CDR3 cannot be placed on it with certainty; the CDR3 is given as TCRdb lists it. This chain connects TRBV7-8 to TRBJ1-5; the D call TRBD1 from the table was never checked on the DNA. The V gene's germline CDR1 is SGHVS and CDR2 FQNEAQ. The CDR3 region is 15 residues in length, termini included. The CDR3: CASSFGTGTSYNEHF.

A word on this clonotype: One end of the junction does not line up with germline, which may come from a read error. The rearrangement uses TRBV7-9 and TRBJ2-2; the match to TRBD2 covers 16 bases. The CDR3 covers 17 residues. Germline V gene lookup returns CDR1 SEHNR and CDR2 FQNEAQ (reference sequence). The CDR3 DNA sequence: TGCGCCAGCAGCCTGGGACTAGCGGGGGGGCACACCGGGGAGCTGTTTTTT. This translates into CASSLGLAGGHTGELFF.

The genes are TRBV7-9 and TRBJ1-3, with D possibly matching TRBD1 (6 bases). Trimming stripped 4 bases from V and 2 bases from J, with 15 bases between. The CDR3 has 16 amino acids. Germline V gene data show CDR1 as SEHNR and CDR2 as FQNEAQ (reference sequence). The CDR3 reads CASSSNRETAGNTIYF. In nucleotides, the CDR3 is TGTGCCAGCAGCTCCAACAGGGAAACGGCTGGAAACACCATATATTTT.

This chain connects TRBV2 to TRBJ1-1, with 11 bases aligning to TRBD1. With 7 bases clipped from V and 4 bases from J, the junction kept 2 bases outside the gene matches. The CDR3 spans 13 residues. Germline V lookup: CDR1 SNHLY, CDR2 FYNNEI. The CDR3 spells CASMGTGGTEAFF. The CDR3 DNA follows: TGTGCCAGCATGGGGACAGGGGGCACTGAAGCTTTCTTT.

This clonotype was detected ten times or more. The gene calls are TRBV7-3 and TRBJ2-1; D is perhaps TRBD1 (8 bases). The CDR3 spans 16 residues. Germline V lookup: CDR1 SGHTA, CDR2 FQGTGA. Trimming removed 5 bases at V and 8 bases at J, with 22 bases between. This CDR3 reads CASSMGGDRPGYEQFF. DNA for the CDR3: TGTGCCAGCAGCATGGGGGGGGACAGGCCTGGCTATGAGCAGTTCTTC.

Remarks on this clonotype: It may be a read error: a sequence one base away is much more abundant. The chain recombines TRBV6-1 with TRBJ2-5; D unresolved. V gave up 6 bases and J gave up 5 bases, with 16 bases separating them. Looked up from germline, CDR1 is MNHNS and CDR2 is SASEGT. The CDR3 covers 14 residues. CDR3 loop: CASSPLSRFETQYF. The CDR3, as DNA: TGTGCCAGCAGCCCCCTTAGCCGGTTCGAGACCCAGTACTTC.

The chain joins TRBV19 to TRBJ2-5, with D possibly matching TRBD1 (5 bases). V was cut by 9 bases and J by 2 bases, with 19 bases left in between. Per the germline V gene, CDR1 is LNHDA and CDR2 is SQIVND (reference sequence). This CDR3 region has 15 residues. The CDR3 protein is CASSGPFTGQETQYF. For the CDR3, the DNA is TGTGCCAGCAGTGGCCCCTTCACAGGACAAGAGACCCAGTACTTC.

This clonotype was counted many times. Here the CDR3 reads CASSLAYPDDAYGYTF. CDR3 nucleotides: TGTGCCAGCAGCTTAGCGTACCCGGACGATGCTTATGGCTACACCTTC. The genes are TRBV7-9 and TRBJ1-2; the D is unclear. This CDR3 is built from 16 residues. V dropped 0 bases and J dropped 5 bases, with 16 bases sitting between them. The germline gives CDR1 SEHNR, CDR2 FQNEAQ (reference sequence).

This clonotype was counted ten times or more. The chain has TRBV14 and TRBJ2-1; unclear D gene. This CDR3 has 15 amino acids. The germline gives CDR1 SGHDN, CDR2 FVKESK. Between the trimmed V and J ends, which lost 2 bases and 0 bases, there was a span of 8 bases. As DNA, the CDR3 is TGTGCCAGCAGCCAAAGGGATAGCTCCTACAATGAGCAGTTCTTC. It yields the protein CASSQRDSSYNEQFF.

The V call is TRBV7-9, the J call TRBJ2-1; TRBD2 agrees at 7 bases. The ends lost 4 bases at V and 13 bases at J; junction bases unmatched: 4. This CDR3 is 11 amino acids long. Per germline, CDR1 SEHNR and CDR2 FQNEAQ (reference sequence). CDR3 sequence (DNA): TGTGCCAGCAGCTCCGGGGGGTTTCAGTTCTTC. Residues: CASSSGGFQFF.

The V call is TRBV7-9, the J call TRBJ1-6; D unclear. Germline lookup yields CDR1 SEHNR and CDR2 FQNEAQ (reference sequence). V gave up 5 bases and J gave up 3 bases, with 17 bases separating them. The CDR3 extends over 17 amino acids. Here the CDR3 reads CASSTPPKAYYNSPLHF. CDR3 nucleotides: TGTGCCAGCAGCACACCCCCAAAGGCTTACTATAATTCACCCCTCCACTTT.

The chain couples TRBV19 to TRBJ1-4, with D perhaps TRBD1 (5 bases). Per germline, CDR1 LNHDA and CDR2 SQIVND (reference sequence). With 4 bases removed from V and 1 base from J, the gap between germline ends came to 7 bases. The CDR3 covers 14 residues. The CDR3: CASSTGGTNEKLFF. As DNA, the CDR3 is TGTGCCAGTAGTACGGGGGGAACTAATGAAAAACTGTTTTTT.

This chain links TRBV24-1 with TRBJ2-7; the D gene is possibly TRBD2 (7 bases). The CDR3 loop spans 13 amino acids. V lost 11 bases to trimming and J lost 3 bases, with 16 bases between them. From germline, CDR1 is KGHDR and CDR2 SFDVKD. In nucleotides, the CDR3 is TGTGCCAGCATGGGGGGGGGCCTCTACGAGCAGTACTTC. Translating gives CASMGGGLYEQYF.

V and J are TRBV4-3 and TRBJ2-3; 10 nucleotides match TRBD2. The CDR3 has 16 residues. With 4 bases clipped from V and 7 bases from J, the junction kept 11 bases outside the gene matches. Germline assignment: CDR1 LGHNA and CDR2 YSLEER. The chain's CDR3 is CASSRLLAGIANTQYF. The CDR3 DNA reads as TGCGCCAGCAGCCGCCTACTAGCGGGAATTGCGAATACGCAGTATTTT.

This chain links TRBV7-9 with TRBJ2-7, with a weak D call TRBD2 (5 bases). V lost 7 bases to trimming and J lost 7 bases, with 23 bases between them. The CDR3 is 15 amino acids. Germline CDR1 and CDR2: SEHNR and FQNEAQ (reference sequence). CDR3 in DNA: TGTGCCAGCATCCTTCATCGGACTTCCAACTATGAGCAGTACTTC. Amino acid sequence: CASILHRTSNYEQYF.